This passage covers 11 T cell receptor beta chains from one sample sequenced in a study of T cell responses to AZD1222 COVID-19 vaccine. The protocol was immunoSEQ multiplex PCR, while the TCRdb copy is restricted to in-frame clones and leaves out a portion. The sample records 42,000 or so clones, just over 85% being singletons. The sample here was peripheral blood, taken 28 days after the second dose of the MenACWY control vaccine. The source of these receptors is an adult who received the MenACWY meningococcal vaccine as a control.

The chain combines TRBV7-8 with TRBJ2-3, with 7 bases that match TRBD2. V lost 3 bases and J lost 4; bases outside the gene matches: 7. The CDR3 has 15 amino acids. The germline CDR1 and CDR2 sequences are SGHVS and FQNEAQ. The CDR3 DNA reads TGTGCCAGCAGCTTGTGGGAGGGCCGGTCAGATACGCAGTATTTT. This translates into CASSLWEGRSDTQYF.

This clone has only a few counts. The chain combines TRBV5-1 with TRBJ1-1, with no clear D. The CDR3 is 14 residues long. CDR1 SGHRS and CDR2 YFSETQ come from the germline V gene. V lost 2 bases to trimming and J lost 1 base, with 9 bases between them. CDR3: CASSFKPANTEAFF. The DNA for the CDR3 is TGCGCCAGCAGCTTCAAGCCAGCGAACACTGAAGCTTTCTTT.

On this clone itself: An end of the junction differs from the germline gene, which may be a read error. The CDR3 region has the DNA TGTGCTAGCAGCTTAGAACCGGGACAGGGGCGTAATACCCAGTACTTC. Translated: CASSLEPGQGRNTQYF. The gene calls are TRBV7-7 and TRBJ2-5; 10 positions agree with TRBD1. The CDR3 totals 16 residues. Germline V gene lookup returns CDR1 SSHAT and CDR2 FNYEAQ (reference sequence).

This chain uses TRBV7-6 with TRBJ2-2, with D perhaps matching TRBD2 (6 bases). Per germline, CDR1 SGHVS and CDR2 FNYEAQ. There are 16 residues in the CDR3. The V end lost 3 bases, the J end lost 4 bases, and 15 bases lay between the germline ends. CDR3 sequence (DNA): TGTGCCAGCAGCTTTATGGGCGGGAAGCTCACCGGGGAGCTGTTTTTT. It is translated as CASSFMGGKLTGELFF.

The chain combines TRBV5-1 with TRBJ2-1, with 7 bases that match TRBD2. The germline gives CDR1 SGHRS, CDR2 YFSETQ. With V trimmed by 4 bases and J by 0 bases, 13 bases remained unmatched. The length of the CDR3 is 18 residues. The CDR3 spells CASSAWGGDQSSYNEQFF. Written as DNA, the CDR3 is TGCGCCAGCAGCGCATGGGGAGGGGACCAAAGCTCCTACAATGAGCAGTTCTTC.

This clone has just one count. The gene calls are TRBV18 and TRBJ1-6, with a tentative D call TRBD1 (6 bases). The V gene lost 0 bases and the J gene lost 10 bases, with 13 bases spanning the gap. This CDR3 contains 15 residues. Germline CDR1 is KGHSH and CDR2 is LQKENI. CDR3 coding DNA: TGTGCCAGCTCACCACCGGAGCAGAGGGGGTCACCCCTCCACTTT. Translated: CASSPPEQRGSPLHF.

The chain joins TRBV7-6 to TRBJ1-2, with TRBD1 as a possible D gene (6 bases). Trimming stripped 2 bases from V and 7 bases from J, with 17 bases between. The CDR3 has 15 residues. Germline V gives CDR1 SGHVS, CDR2 FNYEAQ. The CDR3 protein is CASSLLVEQGSGYTF. The CDR3 DNA reads TGTGCCAGCAGCTTATTGGTCGAACAGGGATCTGGCTACACCTTC. The entire variable domain, with the rest obtained from reference TRBV7-6 and TRBJ1-2, is as follows: GAGVSQSPRYKVTKRGQDVALRCDPISGHVSLYWYRQALGQGPEFLTYFNYEAQQDKSGLPNDRFSAERPEGSISTLTIQRTEQRDSAMYRCASSLLVEQGSGYTFGSGTRLTVV.

This clone turned up a few times. The chain uses TRBV6-4 and TRBJ2-3, with D perhaps assigned TRBD1 or TRBD2 (5 bases each). V was shortened by 0 bases and J by 0 bases, with 7 bases between the two germline ends. The CDR3 loop spans 15 amino acids. CDR1 and CDR2 (germline): MRHNA, SNTAGT. The CDR3 DNA sequence: TGTGCCAGCAGTGACTCTGGGGGTAGCACAGATACGCAGTATTTT. Its protein is CASSDSGGSTDTQYF.

This clone was observed a few times. The CDR3 reads CASSLPGAGYDEQYF. DNA for the CDR3: TGTGCCAGCAGTCTACCCGGGGCAGGGTACGACGAGCAGTACTTC. The chain has TRBV27 and TRBJ2-7; D tentatively fits TRBD1 or TRBD2 (5 bases each). This CDR3 has 15 amino acids. Between the trimmed V and J ends, which lost 5 bases and 5 bases, there was a span of 19 bases. Germline CDR1 and CDR2: MNHEY and SMNVEV (reference sequence).

This chain uses TRBV11-1 with TRBJ1-1; D uncertain. Looked up from germline, CDR1 is SGHAT and CDR2 is FQDESV (reference sequence). The CDR3 length is 12 residues. The V end lost 3 bases, the J end lost 6 bases, and 8 bases lay between the germline ends. The CDR3 DNA sequence: TGTGCCAGCAGCTTCTATGAGGCTGAAGCTTTCTTT. Its translation: CASSFYEAEAFF.

This clone was observed a handful of times. This CDR3 reads CASSEQREPYNEQFF. CDR3 coding DNA: TGTGCCAGCAGTGAACAGCGGGAGCCTTACAATGAGCAGTTCTTC. The chain couples TRBV2 to TRBJ2-1; 8 bases agree with TRBD2. The V gene's germline CDR1 is SNHLY and CDR2 FYNNEI. CDR3 length: 15 amino acids. V trimming: 2 bases; J trimming: 4 bases; junction bases outside the gene matches: 4.